This T cell receptor (beta chain) came from a study of early T cells in non-severe SARS-CoV-2 infection. Across the study: Alpha and beta chains were unpaired, from unsorted whole-blood bulk RNA. Findings and limits, study-wide: Private and CD4 specificities were missed by VDJdb matching, which favored anti-spike CD8 responses.

Unique molecular identifiers were added to individual cDNA molecules. TCRdb called the 5' RACE reads again in MiXCR, with one record for every CDR3 protein. The sample lists about 46,000 distinct CDR3 sequences; less than 6.5% were seen once. At least ten counts were recorded for this clonotype. Its antigen is as yet unknown. The CDR3 totals 12 residues. The germline gives CDR1 SEHNR, CDR2 FQNEAQ (reference sequence). The germline V and J ends were trimmed by 5 bases and 6 bases, with 8 bases remaining between them. V gene TRBV7-9 combines with J gene TRBJ2-1, with D perhaps being TRBD1 or TRBD2 (5 bases each). This TCR came from an adult who was a healthcare worker with PCR-confirmed SARS-CoV-2 infection or an uninfected control (not recorded which). The sequences come from whole blood, collected at baseline. The CDR3: CASSIGTNEQFF. Written as DNA, the CDR3 is TGTGCCAGCAGCATAGGGACCAATGAGCAGTTCTTC.